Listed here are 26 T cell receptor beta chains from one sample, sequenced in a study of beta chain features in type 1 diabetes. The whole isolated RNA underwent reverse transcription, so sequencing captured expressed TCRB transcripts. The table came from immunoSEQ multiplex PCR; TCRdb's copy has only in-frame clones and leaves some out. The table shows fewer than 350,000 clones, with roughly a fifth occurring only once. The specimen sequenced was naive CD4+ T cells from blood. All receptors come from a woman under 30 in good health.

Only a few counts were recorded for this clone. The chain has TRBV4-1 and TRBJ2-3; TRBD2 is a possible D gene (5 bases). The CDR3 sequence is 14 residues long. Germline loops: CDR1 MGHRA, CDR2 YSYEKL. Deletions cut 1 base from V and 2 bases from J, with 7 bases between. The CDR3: CASSQVDFTDTQYF. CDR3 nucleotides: TGCGCCAGCAGCCAAGTGGACTTCACAGATACGCAGTATTTT.

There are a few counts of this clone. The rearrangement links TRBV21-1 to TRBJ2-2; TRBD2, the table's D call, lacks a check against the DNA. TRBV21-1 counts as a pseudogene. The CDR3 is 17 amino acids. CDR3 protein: CASSSTSGAGGPGELFF. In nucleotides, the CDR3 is TGTGCCAGCAGCAGTACTAGTGGAGCGGGAGGGCCCGGGGAGCTGTTTTTT.

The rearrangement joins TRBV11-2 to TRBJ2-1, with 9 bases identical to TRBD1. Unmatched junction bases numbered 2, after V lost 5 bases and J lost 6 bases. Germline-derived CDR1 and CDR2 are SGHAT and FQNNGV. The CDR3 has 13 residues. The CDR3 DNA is TGTGCCAGCAGCCGGGACAGGGTCAATGAGCAGTTCTTC. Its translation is CASSRDRVNEQFF. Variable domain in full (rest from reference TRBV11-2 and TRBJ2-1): EAGVAQSPRYKIIEKRQSVAFWCNPISGHATLYWYQQILGQGPKLLIQFQNNGVVDDSQLPKDRFSAERLKGVDSTLKIQPAKLEDSAVYLCASSRDRVNEQFFGPGTRLTVL.

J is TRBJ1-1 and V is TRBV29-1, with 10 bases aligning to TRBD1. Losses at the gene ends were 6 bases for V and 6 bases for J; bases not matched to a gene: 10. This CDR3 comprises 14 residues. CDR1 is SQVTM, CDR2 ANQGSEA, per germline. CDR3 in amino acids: CSVRPGQGRAEAFF. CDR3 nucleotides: TGCAGCGTGCGACCGGGACAGGGGAGGGCTGAAGCTTTCTTT.

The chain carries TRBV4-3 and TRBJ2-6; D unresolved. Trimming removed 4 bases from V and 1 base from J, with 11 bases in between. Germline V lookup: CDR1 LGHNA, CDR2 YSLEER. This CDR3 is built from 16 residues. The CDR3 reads CASSLFFRSGANVLTF. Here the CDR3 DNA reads TGCGCCAGCAGCCTCTTCTTCCGTTCTGGGGCCAACGTCCTGACTTTC.

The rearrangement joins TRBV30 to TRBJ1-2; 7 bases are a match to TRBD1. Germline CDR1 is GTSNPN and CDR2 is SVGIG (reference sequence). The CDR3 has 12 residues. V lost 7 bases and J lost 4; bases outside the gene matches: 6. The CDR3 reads CAFRGGSYGYTF. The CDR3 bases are TGTGCCTTCCGAGGGGGCAGCTATGGCTACACCTTC. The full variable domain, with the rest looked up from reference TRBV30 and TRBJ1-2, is SQTIHQWPATLVQPVGSPLSLECTVEGTSNPNLYWYRQAAGRGLQLLFYSVGIGQISSEVPQNLSASRPQDRQFILSSKKLLLSDSGFYLCAFRGGSYGYTFGSGTRLTVV.

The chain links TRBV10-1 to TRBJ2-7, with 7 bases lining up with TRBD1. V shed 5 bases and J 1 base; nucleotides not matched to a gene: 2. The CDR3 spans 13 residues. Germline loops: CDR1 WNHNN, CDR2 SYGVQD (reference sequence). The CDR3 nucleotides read TGCGCCAGCAGTCCGGGACAGTCCTACGAGCAGTACTTC. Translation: CASSPGQSYEQYF.

The CDR3 DNA sequence: TGTGCCAGCAGTTTAGGGCCCCGGGGACAGGGGTCGCAGTATTTT. Translation gives CASSLGPRGQGSQYF. The chain carries TRBV27 and TRBJ2-3; 10 bases line up with TRBD1. Germline CDR1 and CDR2: MNHEY and SMNVEV (reference sequence). The CDR3 is 15 residues long. V lost 2 bases and J lost 10; bases outside the gene matches: 9.

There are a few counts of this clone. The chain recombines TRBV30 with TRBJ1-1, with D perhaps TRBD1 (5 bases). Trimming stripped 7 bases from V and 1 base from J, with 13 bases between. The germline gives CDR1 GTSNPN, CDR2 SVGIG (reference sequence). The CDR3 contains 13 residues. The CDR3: CAFTGGGNTEAFF. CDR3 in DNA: TGTGCCTTCACCGGGGGTGGGAACACTGAAGCTTTCTTT.

For the CDR3, the DNA is TGTGCCAGCAGTGAAGTGGCAGGGGGAGATACGCAGTATTTT. Translated: CASSEVAGGDTQYF. The gene calls are TRBV25-1 and TRBJ2-3; 7 bases are shared with TRBD1. This CDR3 has 14 amino acids. The trim removed 2 bases at V and 5 bases at J, leaving 4 bases unmatched. The germline CDR1 and CDR2 sequences are MGHDK and SYGVNS.

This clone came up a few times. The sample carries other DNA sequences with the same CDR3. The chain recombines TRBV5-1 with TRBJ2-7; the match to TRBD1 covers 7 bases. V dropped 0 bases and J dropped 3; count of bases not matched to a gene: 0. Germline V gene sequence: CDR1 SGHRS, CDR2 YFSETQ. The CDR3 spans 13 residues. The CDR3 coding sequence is TGCGCCAGCAGCTTGGACAGGGGCTACGAGCAGTACTTC. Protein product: CASSLDRGYEQYF. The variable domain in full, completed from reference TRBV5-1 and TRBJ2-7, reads KAGVTQTPRYLIKTRGQQVTLSCSPISGHRSVSWYQQTPGQGLQFLFEYFSETQRNKGNFPGRFSGRQFSNSRSEMNVSTLELGDSALYLCASSLDRGYEQYFGPGTRLTVT.

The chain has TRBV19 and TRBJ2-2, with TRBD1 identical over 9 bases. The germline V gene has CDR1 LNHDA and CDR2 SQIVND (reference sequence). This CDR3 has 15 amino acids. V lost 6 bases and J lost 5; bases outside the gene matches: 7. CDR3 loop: CASRPGQGRTGELFF. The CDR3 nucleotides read TGTGCCAGTAGACCCGGACAGGGGAGAACCGGGGAGCTGTTTTTT.

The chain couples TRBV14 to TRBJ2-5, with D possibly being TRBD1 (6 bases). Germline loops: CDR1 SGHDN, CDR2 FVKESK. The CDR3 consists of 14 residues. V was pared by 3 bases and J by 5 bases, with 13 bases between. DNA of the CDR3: TGTGCCAGCAGCCAGACAGGACCCTGGGAGACCCAGTACTTC. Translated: CASSQTGPWETQYF. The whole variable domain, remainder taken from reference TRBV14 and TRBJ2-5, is EAGVTQFPSHSVIEKGQTVTLRCDPISGHDNLYWYRRVMGKEIKFLLHFVKESKQDESGMPNNRFLAERTGGTYSTLKVQPAELEDSGVYFCASSQTGPWETQYFGPGTRLLVL.

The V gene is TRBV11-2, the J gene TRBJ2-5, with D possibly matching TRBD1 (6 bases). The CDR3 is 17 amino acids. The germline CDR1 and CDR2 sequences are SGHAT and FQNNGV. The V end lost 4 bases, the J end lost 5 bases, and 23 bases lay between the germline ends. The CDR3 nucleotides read TGTGCCAGCAGCTCCCCAGGGGTAGCGAGGAGTTCTGAGACCCAGTACTTC. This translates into CASSSPGVARSSETQYF.

DNA for the CDR3: TGCGCCAGCAGCTTGGACAGGGGGGAGAAGGGCTACACCTTC. This sequence encodes CASSLDRGEKGYTF. The chain carries TRBV5-1 and TRBJ1-2; 8 bases are shared with TRBD1. Trimming took 0 bases from V and 8 from J; bases not matched to a gene: 6. Germline V gene sequence: CDR1 SGHRS, CDR2 YFSETQ. This CDR3 contains 14 residues. The full variable domain, rest sourced from reference TRBV5-1 and TRBJ1-2, is KAGVTQTPRYLIKTRGQQVTLSCSPISGHRSVSWYQQTPGQGLQFLFEYFSETQRNKGNFPGRFSGRQFSNSRSEMNVSTLELGDSALYLCASSLDRGEKGYTFGSGTRLTVV.

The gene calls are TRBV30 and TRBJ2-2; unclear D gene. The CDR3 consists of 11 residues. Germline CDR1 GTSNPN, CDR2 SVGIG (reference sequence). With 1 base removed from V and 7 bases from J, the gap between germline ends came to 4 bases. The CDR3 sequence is CAWSAGGELFF. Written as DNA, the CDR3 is TGTGCCTGGAGTGCAGGCGGGGAGCTGTTTTTT.

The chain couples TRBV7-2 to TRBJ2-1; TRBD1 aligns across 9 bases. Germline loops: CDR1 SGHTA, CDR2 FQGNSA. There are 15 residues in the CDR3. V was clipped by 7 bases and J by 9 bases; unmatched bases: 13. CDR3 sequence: CASTQVSTGGSEQFF. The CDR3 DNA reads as TGTGCCAGCACTCAAGTCTCAACAGGGGGCAGTGAGCAGTTCTTC.

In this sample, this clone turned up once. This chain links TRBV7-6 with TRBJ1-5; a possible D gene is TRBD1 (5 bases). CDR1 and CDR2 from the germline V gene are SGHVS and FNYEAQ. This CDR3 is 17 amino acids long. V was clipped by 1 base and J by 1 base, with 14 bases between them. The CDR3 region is CASSLGAREGSNQPQHF. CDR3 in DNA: TGTGCCAGCAGCTTAGGAGCTAGGGAGGGGAGCAATCAGCCCCAGCATTTT.

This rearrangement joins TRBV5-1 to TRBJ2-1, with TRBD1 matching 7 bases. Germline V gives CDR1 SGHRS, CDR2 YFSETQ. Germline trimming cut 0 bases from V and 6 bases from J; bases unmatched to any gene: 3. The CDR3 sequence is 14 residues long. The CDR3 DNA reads TGCGCCAGCAGCTTGGTGTCAGGGGGCAATGAGCAGTTCTTC. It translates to CASSLVSGGNEQFF.

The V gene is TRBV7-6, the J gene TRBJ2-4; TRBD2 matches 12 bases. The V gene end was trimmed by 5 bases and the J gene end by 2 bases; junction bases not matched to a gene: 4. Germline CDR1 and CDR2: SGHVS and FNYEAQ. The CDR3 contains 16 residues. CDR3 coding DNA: TGTGCCAGCAGCCCCAGGACTAGCGGGACCAAAAACATTCAGTACTTC. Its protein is CASSPRTSGTKNIQYF.

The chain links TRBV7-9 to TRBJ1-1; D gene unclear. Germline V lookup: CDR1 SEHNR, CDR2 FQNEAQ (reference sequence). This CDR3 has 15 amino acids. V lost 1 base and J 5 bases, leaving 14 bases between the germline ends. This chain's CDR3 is CASSLEPKGGTEAFF. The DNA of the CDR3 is TGTGCCAGCAGCTTAGAGCCCAAGGGCGGGACTGAAGCTTTCTTT.

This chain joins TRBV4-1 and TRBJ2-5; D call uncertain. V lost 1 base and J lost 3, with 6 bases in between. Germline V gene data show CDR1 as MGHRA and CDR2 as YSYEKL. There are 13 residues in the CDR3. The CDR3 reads CASSQVREETQYF. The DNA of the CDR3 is TGCGCCAGCAGCCAAGTTAGAGAAGAGACCCAGTACTTC.

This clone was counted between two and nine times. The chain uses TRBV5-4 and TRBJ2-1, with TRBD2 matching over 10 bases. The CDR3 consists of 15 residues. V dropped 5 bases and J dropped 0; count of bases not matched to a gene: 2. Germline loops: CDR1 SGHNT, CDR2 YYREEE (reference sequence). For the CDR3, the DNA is TGTGCCAGCAGACTAGCGGGACGCTCCTACAATGAGCAGTTCTTC. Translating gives CASRLAGRSYNEQFF.

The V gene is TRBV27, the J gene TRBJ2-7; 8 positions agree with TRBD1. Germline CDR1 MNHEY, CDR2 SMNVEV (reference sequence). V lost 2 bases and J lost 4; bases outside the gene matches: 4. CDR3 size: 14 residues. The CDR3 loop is CASSLEQGVYEQYF. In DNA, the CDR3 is TGTGCCAGCAGTTTAGAACAGGGGGTGTACGAGCAGTACTTC.

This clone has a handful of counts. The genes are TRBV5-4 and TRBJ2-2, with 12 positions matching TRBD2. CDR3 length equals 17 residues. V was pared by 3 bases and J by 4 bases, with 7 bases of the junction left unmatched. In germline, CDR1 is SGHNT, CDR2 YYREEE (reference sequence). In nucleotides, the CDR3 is TGTGCCAGCAGCTATATGGGACTAGCGGGTCTCACCGGGGAGCTGTTTTTT. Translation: CASSYMGLAGLTGELFF.

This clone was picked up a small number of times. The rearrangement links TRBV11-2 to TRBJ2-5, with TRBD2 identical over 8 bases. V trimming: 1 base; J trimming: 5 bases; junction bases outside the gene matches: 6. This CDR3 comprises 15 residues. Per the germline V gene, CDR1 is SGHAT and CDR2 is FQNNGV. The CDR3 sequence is CASSLVPAGAETQYF. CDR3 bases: TGTGCCAGCAGCTTAGTGCCAGCGGGAGCCGAGACCCAGTACTTC.